A selection of T cell receptor beta chains follows, all from one sample in a study of cytomegalovirus exposure and HLA in healthy donors. Using immunoSEQ multiplex PCR, the repertoire was profiled, and TCRdb retains in-frame clones only, with some absent. The table has some 150,000 clones, roughly 80% seen once. Sequences were obtained from PBMCs. These receptors all come from a woman aged 25 to 39 in good health and CMV-seronegative. Both conserved end residues are part of each CDR3. D genes are given only for firm matches. Some rows mark clone size as missing; the rest say once, few, many or name a class of expanded clone.

CDR3 DNA | CDR3 protein | CDR3 length | clone size | D gene | J gene | V gene
TGCGCCAGCAGCTTGGAGCCAGGGACTCGAGAGAAGCAGTACTTC | CASSLEPGTREKQYF | 15 | - | - | TRBJ2-7 | TRBV5-1
TGTGCCTGGAGTGTACTAGCGGGAGCCGGCGGGGAGCTGTTTTTT | CAWSVLAGAGGELFF | 15 | - | TRBD2 | TRBJ2-2 | TRBV30
TGTGCCATCAGTGAGTCAGCCAGGCAGGGTCGGTACGAGCAGTACTTC | CAISESARQGRYEQYF | 16 | - | - | TRBJ2-7 | TRBV10-3
TGCGCCAGCAGCCAAGATGCGGCGGGTGCAACCGGGGAGCTGTTTTTT | CASSQDAAGATGELFF | 16 | - | - | TRBJ2-2 | TRBV4-3
TGTGCCAGTAGCGACAGGGGGCTCAAAAACATTCAGTACTTC | CASSDRGLKNIQYF | 14 | once | TRBD1 | TRBJ2-4 | TRBV19
TGTGCCATCAGGGCCGTCCCCAGCGGGAGCGTAACAGATACGCAATATTTT | CAIRAVPSGSVTDTQYF | 17 | - | TRBD2 | TRBJ2-3 | TRBV10-3
TGTGCCAGCTCACCGTCCCCGGGACAGGGGCCTAGCTCCTATAATTCACCCCTCCACTTT | CASSPSPGQGPSSYNSPLHF | 20 | - | TRBD1 | TRBJ1-6 | TRBV18
TGCGCCAGCGCCCGGAGACTAGCGGGAACGGAGCAGTACTTC | CASARRLAGTEQYF | 14 | - | TRBD2 | TRBJ2-7 | TRBV5-1
TGCAGCATTGAAACAGGGGACACTGAAGCTTTCTTT | CSIETGDTEAFF | 12 | - | TRBD1 | TRBJ1-1 | TRBV29-1
TGTGCCAGCTCACCCCCAGCGGACAGGGTCGAGCAGTACTTC | CASSPPADRVEQYF | 14 | - | TRBD1 | TRBJ2-7 | TRBV18
TGTGCCACCAGCAGGTCTAGGGGGACACCGCTCTACGAGCAGTACTTC | CATSRSRGTPLYEQYF | 16 | - | - | TRBJ2-7 | TRBV15
TGTGCCAGCAGTCGACAGGGGTGGACGGCTCAGCCCCAGCATTTT | CASSRQGWTAQPQHF | 15 | - | TRBD1 | TRBJ1-5 | TRBV6-1
TGTGCCAGCAGTTTCTCGTCCCGGGGGACTAACTATGGCTACACCTTC | CASSFSSRGTNYGYTF | 16 | once | - | TRBJ1-2 | TRBV27
TGTGCCAGCAGCAGGGGCCGCGCCGTTAATACGCAGTATTTT | CASSRGRAVNTQYF | 14 | - | - | TRBJ2-3 | TRBV5-5
TGTGCCAGCAGCTTGTCTAGCGGGAGCCAAGAGACCCAGTACTTC | CASSLSSGSQETQYF | 15 | - | TRBD2 | TRBJ2-5 | TRBV5-5
TGTGCCAGCAGTGATCAGGGCTCGGGTAATGAAAAACTGTTTTTT | CASSDQGSGNEKLFF | 15 | - | - | TRBJ1-4 | TRBV6-1
TGTGCCAGCAGTATTCAGGACACTTATCAGCCCCAGCATTTT | CASSIQDTYQPQHF | 14 | - | - | TRBJ1-5 | TRBV28
TGCGCCAGCGTTCCACCCAGGGACAGATACTACGAGCAGTACTTC | CASVPPRDRYYEQYF | 15 | few | TRBD1 | TRBJ2-7 | TRBV5-1
TGTGCCAGCAGTCAGGGATCAGGGAATCAGCCCCAGCATTTT | CASSQGSGNQPQHF | 14 | - | - | TRBJ1-5 | TRBV2
TGTGCCAGCAGCGCGGGACGTATGAACACTGAAGCTTTCTTT | CASSAGRMNTEAFF | 14 | - | - | TRBJ1-1 | TRBV7-2
TGTGCCAGCAGCCTACAGGGATACAATCAGCCCCAGCATTTT | CASSLQGYNQPQHF | 14 | - | - | TRBJ1-5 | TRBV9
TGTGCCAGTGCCTCTTTCATCCGGTCCTACAATGAGCAGTTCTTC | CASASFIRSYNEQFF | 15 | - | - | TRBJ2-1 | TRBV27
TGCAGCGTTTCAGGGACAGATACGCAGTATTTT | CSVSGTDTQYF | 11 | - | - | TRBJ2-3 | TRBV29-1
TGCGCCAGCAGCCACCAAGGACTAGCGGGGGGAGCACGAACAGATACGCAGTATTTT | CASSHQGLAGGARTDTQYF | 19 | many | TRBD2 | TRBJ2-3 | TRBV4-1
TGCAGCGCTGACAGGGGGGACACTGAAGCTTTCTTT | CSADRGDTEAFF | 12 | - | TRBD1 | TRBJ1-1 | TRBV29-1
TGTGCCAGCTCCTCCCCCGGACAGGGGGGATACGAGCAGTACTTC | CASSSPGQGGYEQYF | 15 | - | TRBD1 | TRBJ2-7 | TRBV18
TGTGCCTGGAGGTTAGCCCTCAACACTGAAGCTTTCTTT | CAWRLALNTEAFF | 13 | - | - | TRBJ1-1 | TRBV30
TGTGCCAGTCCGCAACTAGCGGGGGTTAACACCGGGGAGCTGTTTTTT | CASPQLAGVNTGELFF | 16 | - | - | TRBJ2-2 | TRBV21-1
TGTGCCAGGGCGGCGGGAACCGGGGCGCAGTATTTT | CARAAGTGAQYF | 12 | - | - | TRBJ2-3 | TRBV7-9
TGTGCCAGCAGCTTAGCGGGGGGGGCGCCCTACAATGAGCAGTTCTTC | CASSLAGGAPYNEQFF | 16 | - | - | TRBJ2-1 | TRBV7-2
TGTGCCAGCAGTGAAGCTAGGGGTGGCTTTACAGGCCCCGAAAAACTGTTTTTT | CASSEARGGFTGPEKLFF | 18 | - | - | TRBJ1-4 | TRBV6-1
TGTGCCAGCAGCTTAATATCGGCAGGGGGATATTCACCCCTCCACTTT | CASSLISAGGYSPLHF | 16 | once | TRBD1 | TRBJ1-6 | TRBV7-9
TGTGCTAGTGGTGTATCGGGACAGAGTGATATTTACTATGGCTACACCTTC | CASGVSGQSDIYYGYTF | 17 | - | TRBD1 | TRBJ1-2 | TRBV12-5
TGTGCCAGCAGATCGGGACTAGCGGGGCCCGAGGGGCAGTACTTC | CASRSGLAGPEGQYF | 15 | - | TRBD2 | TRBJ2-7 | TRBV5-5
TGTGCCAGTACCGCCCATAGCGGGAGGGATTCCTACGAGCAGTACTTC | CASTAHSGRDSYEQYF | 16 | - | TRBD2 | TRBJ2-7 | TRBV19
TGTGCCTGGAGTGTTGGAGGGCTGGAGGGCTACACCTTC | CAWSVGGLEGYTF | 13 | once | - | TRBJ1-2 | TRBV30
TGTGCCAGCAGCTTACAGGGGGGTGGGGAGACCCAGTACTTC | CASSLQGGGETQYF | 14 | - | - | TRBJ2-5 | TRBV7-2
TGTGCCAGCAGCTTGGTGAGGGCCAGGGGCGGTCTTGGCTACACCTTC | CASSLVRARGGLGYTF | 16 | once | - | TRBJ1-2 | TRBV5-4
TGTGCCAGCAGCCATGGGACAGAGACTGAAGCTTTCTTT | CASSHGTETEAFF | 13 | - | TRBD1 | TRBJ1-1 | TRBV5-4
TGTGCCAGCAGTGGACAGGGGAACCAGCCCCAGCATTTT | CASSGQGNQPQHF | 13 | - | TRBD1 | TRBJ1-5 | TRBV2
TGTGCCAGCAGTGAGCGGACAGGGGGGGTTGGGGAGCTGTTTTTT | CASSERTGGVGELFF | 15 | - | TRBD1 | TRBJ2-2 | TRBV2
TGTGCCAGCAGCGAGGGGGCAGACCCAAGTTTTAATGAAAAACTGTTTTTT | CASSEGADPSFNEKLFF | 17 | - | TRBD1 | TRBJ1-4 | TRBV7-8
TGTGCCAGCAGTCGACAGGGGAACTCGAACATTCAGTACTTC | CASSRQGNSNIQYF | 14 | - | TRBD1 | TRBJ2-4 | TRBV6-1
TGTGCCTGGAGTGCGGCGGCACCTTTCGAGACCCAGTACTTC | CAWSAAAPFETQYF | 14 | - | - | TRBJ2-5 | TRBV30
TGTGCCAGCAGCACGGACAGGGGGCTGAACACTGAAGCTTTCTTT | CASSTDRGLNTEAFF | 15 | few | TRBD1 | TRBJ1-1 | TRBV7-9
TGCGCCAGCAGCCAAGAAGGGACTCAATTGGGCGGGGGGGTGAACACCGGGGAGCTGTTTTTT | CASSQEGTQLGGGVNTGELFF | 21 | - | TRBD2 | TRBJ2-2 | TRBV4-3
TGTGCCAGCAGTGACAGTACCTACGAGCAGTACTTC | CASSDSTYEQYF | 12 | - | - | TRBJ2-7 | TRBV6-6
TGTGCCAGCAGGAGACAGGGTGGAGAGACCCAGTACTTC | CASRRQGGETQYF | 13 | - | TRBD1 | TRBJ2-5 | TRBV28